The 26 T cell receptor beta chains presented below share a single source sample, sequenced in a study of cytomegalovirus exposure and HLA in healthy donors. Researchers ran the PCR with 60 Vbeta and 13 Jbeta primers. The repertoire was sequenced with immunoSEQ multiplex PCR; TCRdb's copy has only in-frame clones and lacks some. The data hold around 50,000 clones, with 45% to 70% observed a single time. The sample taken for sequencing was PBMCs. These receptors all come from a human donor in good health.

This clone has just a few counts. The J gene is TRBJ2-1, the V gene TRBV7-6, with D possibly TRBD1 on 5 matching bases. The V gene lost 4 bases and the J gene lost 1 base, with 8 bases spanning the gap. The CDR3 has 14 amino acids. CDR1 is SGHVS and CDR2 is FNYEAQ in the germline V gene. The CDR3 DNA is TGTGCCAGCAGCTACAGGTTTTCCTACAATGAGCAGTTCTTC. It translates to CASSYRFSYNEQFF.

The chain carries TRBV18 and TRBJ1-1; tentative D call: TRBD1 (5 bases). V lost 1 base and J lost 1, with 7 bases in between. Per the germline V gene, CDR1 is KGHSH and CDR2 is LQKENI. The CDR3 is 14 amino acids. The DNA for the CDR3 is TGTGCCAGCTCACCACGTCAGGGGAACACTGAAGCTTTCTTT. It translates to CASSPRQGNTEAFF. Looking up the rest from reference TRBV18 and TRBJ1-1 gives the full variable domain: NAGVMQNPRHLVRRRGQEARLRCSPMKGHSHVYWYRQLPEEGLKFMVYLQKENIIDESGMPKERFSAEFPKEGPSILRIQQVVRGDSAAYFCASSPRQGNTEAFFGQGTRLTVV.

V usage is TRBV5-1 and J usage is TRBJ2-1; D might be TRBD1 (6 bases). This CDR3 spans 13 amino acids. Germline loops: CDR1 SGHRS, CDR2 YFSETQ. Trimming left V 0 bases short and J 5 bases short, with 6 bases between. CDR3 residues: CASSLGQDNEQFF. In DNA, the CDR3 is TGCGCCAGCAGCTTGGGACAGGACAATGAGCAGTTCTTC.

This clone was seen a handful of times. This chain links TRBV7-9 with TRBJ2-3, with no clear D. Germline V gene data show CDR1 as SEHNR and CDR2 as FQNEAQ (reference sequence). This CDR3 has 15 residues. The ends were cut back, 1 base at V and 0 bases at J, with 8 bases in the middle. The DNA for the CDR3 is TGTGCCAGCAGCTTAGATGGCAGGAGCACAGATACGCAGTATTTT. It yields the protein CASSLDGRSTDTQYF.

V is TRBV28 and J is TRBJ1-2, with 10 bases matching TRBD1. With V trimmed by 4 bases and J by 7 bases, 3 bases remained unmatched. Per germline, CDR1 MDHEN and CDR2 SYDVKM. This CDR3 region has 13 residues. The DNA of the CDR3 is TGTGCCAGCAGTTCGACAGGGGGCCTTGGCTACACCTTC. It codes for CASSSTGGLGYTF.

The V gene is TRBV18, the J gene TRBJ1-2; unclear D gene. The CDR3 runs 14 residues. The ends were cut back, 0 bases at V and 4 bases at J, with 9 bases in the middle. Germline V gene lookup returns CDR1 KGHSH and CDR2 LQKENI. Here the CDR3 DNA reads TGTGCCAGCTCACCACCCCTTACTCTCTATGGCTACACCTTC. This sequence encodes CASSPPLTLYGYTF.

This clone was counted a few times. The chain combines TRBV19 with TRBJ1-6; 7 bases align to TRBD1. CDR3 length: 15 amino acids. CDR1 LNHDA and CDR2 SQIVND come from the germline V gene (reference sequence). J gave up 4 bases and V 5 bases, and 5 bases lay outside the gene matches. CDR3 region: CASSVKQGYNSPLHF. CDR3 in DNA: TGTGCCAGTAGTGTAAAACAGGGGTATAATTCACCCCTCCACTTT.

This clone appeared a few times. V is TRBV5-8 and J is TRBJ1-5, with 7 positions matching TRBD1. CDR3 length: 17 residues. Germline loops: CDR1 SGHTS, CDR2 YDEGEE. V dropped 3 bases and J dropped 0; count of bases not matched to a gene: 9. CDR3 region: CASSYYQGDSSNQPQHF. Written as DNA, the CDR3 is TGTGCCAGCAGCTACTACCAGGGGGATAGTAGCAATCAGCCCCAGCATTTT.

In DNA, the CDR3 is TGTGCCACCAGCAGAGATCTGGGGGGAGGGAATGAAAAACTGTTTTTT. Amino acid sequence: CATSRDLGGGNEKLFF. J is TRBJ1-4 and V is TRBV15; TRBD1 might be the D (5 bases). This CDR3 spans 16 amino acids. Germline CDR1 and CDR2: LNHNV and YYDKDF (reference sequence). V was clipped by 0 bases and J by 5 bases, with 13 bases between them. Based on the CDR3 plus reference TRBV15 and TRBJ1-4, the full variable domain is DAMVIQNPRYQVTQFGKPVTLSCSQTLNHNVMYWYQQKSSQAPKLLFHYYDKDFNNEADTPDNFQSRRPNTSFCFLDIRSPGLGDTAMYLCATSRDLGGGNEKLFFGSGTQLSVL.

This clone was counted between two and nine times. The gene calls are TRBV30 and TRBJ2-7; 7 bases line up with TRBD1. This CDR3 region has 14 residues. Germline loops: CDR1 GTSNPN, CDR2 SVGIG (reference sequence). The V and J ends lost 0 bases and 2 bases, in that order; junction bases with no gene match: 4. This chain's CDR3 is CAWSVSQGAYEQYF. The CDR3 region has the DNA TGTGCCTGGAGTGTAAGTCAGGGGGCCTACGAGCAGTACTTC.

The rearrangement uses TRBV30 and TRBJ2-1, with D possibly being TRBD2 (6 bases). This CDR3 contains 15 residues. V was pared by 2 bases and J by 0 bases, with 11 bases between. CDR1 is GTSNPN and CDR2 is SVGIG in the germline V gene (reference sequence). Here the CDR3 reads CAWSKRGSSYNEQFF. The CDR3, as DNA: TGTGCCTGGAGTAAACGGGGGAGCTCCTACAATGAGCAGTTCTTC.

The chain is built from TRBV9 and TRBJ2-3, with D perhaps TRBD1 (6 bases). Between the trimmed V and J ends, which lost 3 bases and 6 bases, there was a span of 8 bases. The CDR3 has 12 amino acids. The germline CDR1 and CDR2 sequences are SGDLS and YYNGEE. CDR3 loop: CASSAQGDTQYF. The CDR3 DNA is TGTGCCAGCAGCGCACAGGGCGATACGCAGTATTTT.

CDR3 DNA sequence: TGTGCCATCAGTTCCGGGACAGGGCGGTCACCCCTCCACTTT. This gives the protein CAISSGTGRSPLHF. V is TRBV10-3 and J is TRBJ1-6, with TRBD1 matching 9 bases. The CDR3 length is 14 residues. CDR1 and CDR2 (germline): ENHRY, SYGVKD. J lost 10 bases, V lost 5 bases, and 6 bases had no gene match.

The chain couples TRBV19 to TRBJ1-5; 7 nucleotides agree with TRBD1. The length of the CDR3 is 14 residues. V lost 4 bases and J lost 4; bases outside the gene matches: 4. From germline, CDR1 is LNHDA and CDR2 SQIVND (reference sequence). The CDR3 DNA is TGTGCCAGTAGTAACAGGGGCGGGAATCAGCCCCAGCATTTT. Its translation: CASSNRGGNQPQHF.

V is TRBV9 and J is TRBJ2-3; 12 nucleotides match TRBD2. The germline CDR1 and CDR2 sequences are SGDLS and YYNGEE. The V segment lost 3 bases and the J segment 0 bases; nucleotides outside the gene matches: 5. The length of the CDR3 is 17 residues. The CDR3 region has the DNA TGTGCCAGCAGCGATACCGGACTAGCGGGGAGCACAGATACGCAGTATTTT. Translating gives CASSDTGLAGSTDTQYF.

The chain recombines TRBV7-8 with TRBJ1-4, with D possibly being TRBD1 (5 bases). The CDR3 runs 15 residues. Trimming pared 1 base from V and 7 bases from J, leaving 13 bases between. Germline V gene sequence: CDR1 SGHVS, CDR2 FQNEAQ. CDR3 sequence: CASSLVIGRGEKLFF. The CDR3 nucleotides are TGTGCCAGCAGCTTAGTGATAGGGAGGGGTGAAAAACTGTTTTTT.

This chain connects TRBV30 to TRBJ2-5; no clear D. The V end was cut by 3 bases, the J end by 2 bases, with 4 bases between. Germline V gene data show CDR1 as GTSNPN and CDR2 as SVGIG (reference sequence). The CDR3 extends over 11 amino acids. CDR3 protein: CAWSPQETQYF. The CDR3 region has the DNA TGTGCCTGGAGCCCACAAGAGACCCAGTACTTC.

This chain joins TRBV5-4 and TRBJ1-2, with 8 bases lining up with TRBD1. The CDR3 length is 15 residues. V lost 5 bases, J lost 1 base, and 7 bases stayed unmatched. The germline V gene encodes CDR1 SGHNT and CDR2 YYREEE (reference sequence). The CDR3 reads CASSFDRGLNYGYTF. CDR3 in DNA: TGTGCCAGCAGTTTCGACAGGGGTCTTAACTATGGCTACACCTTC.

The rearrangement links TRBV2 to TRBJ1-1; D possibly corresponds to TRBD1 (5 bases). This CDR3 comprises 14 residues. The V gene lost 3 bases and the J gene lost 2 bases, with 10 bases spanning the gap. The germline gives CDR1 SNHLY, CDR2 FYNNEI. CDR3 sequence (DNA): TGTGCCAGCAGTGACTGGGGGGGTAACACTGAAGCTTTCTTT. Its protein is CASSDWGGNTEAFF.

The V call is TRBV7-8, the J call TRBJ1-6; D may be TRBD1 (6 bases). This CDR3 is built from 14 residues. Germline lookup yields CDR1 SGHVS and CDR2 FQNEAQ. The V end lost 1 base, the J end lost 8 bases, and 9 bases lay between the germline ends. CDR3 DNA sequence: TGTGCCAGCAGCTTAGGGGGGCGGCATTCACCCCTCCACTTT. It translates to CASSLGGRHSPLHF.

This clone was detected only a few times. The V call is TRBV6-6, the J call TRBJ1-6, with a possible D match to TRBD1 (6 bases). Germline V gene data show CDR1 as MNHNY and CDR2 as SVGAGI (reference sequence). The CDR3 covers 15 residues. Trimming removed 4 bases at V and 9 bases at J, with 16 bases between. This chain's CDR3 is CASSFPDRMRSPLHF. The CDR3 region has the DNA TGTGCCAGCAGTTTTCCCGACAGGATGCGTTCACCCCTCCACTTT.

The CDR3 sequence is CASRTRAGRTDTQYF. CDR3 bases: TGCGCCAGCCGTACTCGGGCGGGGCGCACAGATACGCAGTATTTT. The chain employs TRBV5-1 and TRBJ2-3, with a tentative D call TRBD2 (6 bases). This CDR3 has 15 residues. V lost 7 bases, J lost 1 base, and 16 bases lay in between. Germline V gives CDR1 SGHRS, CDR2 YFSETQ. Full variable domain (outside the CDR3, taken from reference TRBV5-1 and TRBJ2-3): KAGVTQTPRYLIKTRGQQVTLSCSPISGHRSVSWYQQTPGQGLQFLFEYFSETQRNKGNFPGRFSGRQFSNSRSEMNVSTLELGDSALYLCASRTRAGRTDTQYFGPGTRLTVL.

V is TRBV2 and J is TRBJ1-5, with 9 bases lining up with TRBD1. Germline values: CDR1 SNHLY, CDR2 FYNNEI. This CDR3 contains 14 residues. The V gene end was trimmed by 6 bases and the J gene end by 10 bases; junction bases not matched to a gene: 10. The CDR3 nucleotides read TGTGCCAGCAGATCGGACAGGGGCCTCTTCCCCCAGCATTTT. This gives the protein CASRSDRGLFPQHF.

The CDR3 loop reads CASSLGSGNNEQFF. CDR3 nucleotides: TGCGCCAGCAGCTTAGGATCGGGGAACAATGAGCAGTTCTTC. This chain links TRBV5-1 with TRBJ2-1; D is possibly TRBD2 (5 bases). The CDR3 is 14 residues long. Germline V gene lookup returns CDR1 SGHRS and CDR2 YFSETQ. Trimming pared 2 bases from V and 5 bases from J, leaving 11 bases between.

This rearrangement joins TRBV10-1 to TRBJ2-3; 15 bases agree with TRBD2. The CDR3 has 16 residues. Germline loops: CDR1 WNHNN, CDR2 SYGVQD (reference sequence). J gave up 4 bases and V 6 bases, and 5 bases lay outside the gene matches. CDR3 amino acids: CASRGLAGGFSDTQYF. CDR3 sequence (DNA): TGCGCCAGCAGAGGACTAGCGGGGGGGTTTTCAGATACGCAGTATTTT.

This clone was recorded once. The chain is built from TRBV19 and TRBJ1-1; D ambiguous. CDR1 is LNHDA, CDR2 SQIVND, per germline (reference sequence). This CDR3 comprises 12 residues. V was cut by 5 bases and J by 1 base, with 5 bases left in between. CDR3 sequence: CASSSRNTEAFF. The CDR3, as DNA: TGTGCCAGTAGTTCGAGGAACACTGAAGCTTTCTTT.